This T cell receptor (beta chain) was captured in a study of T cell clones after liver transplantation. On the study more broadly: Liver transplant recipients had immunosuppression withdrawal attempted within 2 years. Findings and limits, study-wide: These preliminary findings come from unstandardized post-transplant sampling times. Migration into the graft, not deletion, may explain lost graft donor-reactive T cells.

Only a few counts were recorded for this clone. Its antigen is undetermined. The table came from immunoSEQ multiplex PCR; TCRdb's copy has only in-frame clones and leaves some out. Of roughly 80,000 clones listed, roughly 85% are singletons. Germline assignment: CDR1 LGHNA and CDR2 YSLEER. The ends lost 2 bases at V and 5 bases at J; junction bases unmatched: 8. The CDR3 length is 16 residues. This sequence joins TRBV4-3 and TRBJ2-1; 8 bases are a match to TRBD2. This material consisted of CD4+ T cells from blood, taken at the 22-month timepoint. The source is a human patient who received a liver transplant. Part of the T cells may come from the graft donor. CDR3 region: CASSQLSRTSNNEQFF. CDR3 nucleotides: TGCGCCAGCAGCCAACTATCCCGGACTAGCAACAATGAGCAGTTCTTC.